The 19 T cell receptor beta chains below come from one sample, sequenced in a study of beta chain features in type 1 diabetes. Study-wide results and caveats: Among patients with Type 1 diabetes, TCRB CDR3s were moderately but significantly shorter in every one of the four CD4+ subsets.

These receptors have no known antigen. Isolated RNA was reverse transcribed in full, so expressed TCRB transcripts were sequenced. Only in-frame clones appear in the TCRdb table, and some are missing; sequencing was by immunoSEQ multiplex PCR. This repertoire shows hundreds of thousands of clones, over 11% found once; its top ten account for around 0.04%. The sequencing input was naive CD4+ T cells from blood. The source of these receptors is a man between 18 and 35 years old with type 1 diabetes.

The V call is TRBV9, the J call TRBJ2-3, with 7 bases matching TRBD2. J gave up 6 bases and V 0 bases, and 4 bases lay outside the gene matches. This CDR3 spans 14 amino acids. The germline gives CDR1 SGDLS, CDR2 YYNGEE. CDR3 loop: CASSVGKGGDTQYF. DNA for the CDR3: TGTGCCAGCAGCGTAGGCAAGGGAGGGGATACGCAGTATTTT.

CDR3 DNA: TGTGCCAGCACCCTGGGGGCGGGGAGCACCATATATTTT. Protein product: CASTLGAGSTIYF. The genes are TRBV7-9 and TRBJ1-3, with a weak D call TRBD1 (6 bases). The germline V gene encodes CDR1 SEHNR and CDR2 FQNEAQ (reference sequence). Trimming left V 7 bases short and J 9 bases short, with 16 bases between. This CDR3 contains 13 residues.

A few counts support this clone. This chain links TRBV2 with TRBJ1-4; 8 nucleotides align to TRBD1. The CDR3 loop spans 15 amino acids. Looked up from germline, CDR1 is SNHLY and CDR2 is FYNNEI. V lost 6 bases, J lost 5 bases, and 8 bases stayed unmatched. The CDR3 DNA follows: TGTGCCAGCAGCCTAAGGGGACAGGCGAATGAAAAACTGTTTTTT. Its protein product is CASSLRGQANEKLFF.

The CDR3 DNA is TGTGCCTGGAGTCATTCTCGGACAGGGGTAAAGTACGAGCAGTACTTC. Protein sequence: CAWSHSRTGVKYEQYF. This chain links TRBV30 with TRBJ2-7, with 9 nucleotides matching TRBD1. CDR3 length: 16 amino acids. Germline trimming cut 2 bases from V and 4 bases from J; bases unmatched to any gene: 12. The V gene's germline CDR1 is GTSNPN and CDR2 SVGIG (reference sequence).

A few counts support this clone. The chain carries TRBV25-1 and TRBJ2-7, with D possibly matching TRBD1 (5 bases). This CDR3 spans 14 amino acids. Germline values: CDR1 MGHDK, CDR2 SYGVNS. Trimming removed 6 bases from V and 2 bases from J, with 14 bases in between. CDR3 sequence (DNA): TGTGCCAGCAGCGACCTGACAGTTACCTACGAGCAGTACTTC. Translated, it gives CASSDLTVTYEQYF.

This clone was recorded a few times. The V gene is TRBV30, the J gene TRBJ2-5; 14 positions agree with TRBD2. The CDR3 is 16 residues long. CDR1 is GTSNPN and CDR2 is SVGIG in the germline V gene (reference sequence). The V and J ends lost 4 bases and 3 bases, in that order; junction bases with no gene match: 7. CDR3 bases: TGTGCCTGGAACATCGGGACTAGCGGGAGCAAAGAGACCCAGTACTTC. Protein product: CAWNIGTSGSKETQYF.

This clone turned up a few times. This chain connects TRBV29-1 to TRBJ2-3; TRBD1 matches 7 bases. The CDR3 contains 13 residues. The J segment lost 1 base and the V segment lost 5 bases, leaving 3 bases of the junction unmatched. In germline, CDR1 is SQVTM, CDR2 ANQGSEA. DNA for the CDR3: TGCAGCGTTAGACAGGGCCGCACAGATACGCAGTATTTT. This sequence encodes CSVRQGRTDTQYF.

The chain recombines TRBV7-8 with TRBJ2-5; 10 bases fit TRBD1. V shed 7 bases and J 5 bases; nucleotides not matched to a gene: 16. The CDR3 is 17 amino acids. Germline CDR1 SGHVS, CDR2 FQNEAQ. The CDR3 loop is CASILVRQGAPGETQYF. Here the CDR3 DNA reads TGTGCCAGCATCCTCGTCCGACAGGGGGCGCCTGGGGAGACCCAGTACTTC.

This clone has more than one count but fewer than ten. This chain joins TRBV29-1 and TRBJ2-3; D might be TRBD2 (5 bases). V lost 4 bases to trimming and J lost 1 base, with 12 bases between them. Germline CDR1 and CDR2: SQVTM and ANQGSEA. This CDR3 region has 14 residues. The CDR3 is CSVAYGIRTDTQYF. The DNA of the CDR3 is TGCAGCGTTGCCTACGGGATCCGCACAGATACGCAGTATTTT.

The rearrangement joins TRBV2 to TRBJ2-1; D gene unclear. The CDR3 is made up of 14 amino acids. The germline gives CDR1 SNHLY, CDR2 FYNNEI. Trimming shortened V by 7 bases and J by 7 bases, and 17 bases separated the two germline ends. CDR3: CASKASGSGNEQFF. CDR3 DNA sequence: TGTGCCAGCAAGGCTAGTGGTTCTGGAAATGAGCAGTTCTTC.

The table lists this clone with a few counts. This chain joins TRBV2 and TRBJ1-1; 7 positions agree with TRBD1. V dropped 10 bases and J dropped 2; count of bases not matched to a gene: 7. The CDR3 is 13 residues long. Germline CDR1 reads SNHLY; CDR2 reads FYNNEI. The CDR3 coding sequence is TGTGCCACCAGGACAGGAGCAAACACTGAAGCTTTCTTT. The encoded protein is CATRTGANTEAFF.

There are a few counts of this clone. The chain employs TRBV18 and TRBJ2-5; TRBD2 aligns across 13 bases. The V gene's germline CDR1 is KGHSH and CDR2 LQKENI. Trimming removed 0 bases from V and 1 base from J; junction bases left unmatched: 5. The CDR3 is 18 amino acids. The CDR3 loop is CASSPPTGTSGVQETQYF. CDR3 DNA sequence: TGTGCCAGCTCACCACCTACTGGGACTAGCGGGGTCCAAGAGACCCAGTACTTC.

The chain recombines TRBV6-1 with TRBJ2-7, with a possible D match to TRBD1 (6 bases). This CDR3 spans 15 amino acids. V dropped 7 bases and J dropped 8 bases, with 24 bases sitting between them. Per the germline V gene, CDR1 is MNHNS and CDR2 is SASEGT. Written as DNA, the CDR3 is TGTGCCAGCACCGGGCTGGGGACAAGGTCTACGCAGCAGTACTTC. Its translation: CASTGLGTRSTQQYF.

There are a few counts of this clone. The chain uses TRBV5-1 and TRBJ2-2, with unresolved D. Between the trimmed V and J ends, which lost 0 bases and 6 bases, there was a span of 3 bases. The CDR3 runs to 12 residues. The germline V gene encodes CDR1 SGHRS and CDR2 YFSETQ. CDR3 in amino acids: CASSLDAGELFF. The CDR3 nucleotides are TGCGCCAGCAGCTTGGATGCCGGGGAGCTGTTTTTT. The variable domain in full, completed from reference TRBV5-1 and TRBJ2-2, reads KAGVTQTPRYLIKTRGQQVTLSCSPISGHRSVSWYQQTPGQGLQFLFEYFSETQRNKGNFPGRFSGRQFSNSRSEMNVSTLELGDSALYLCASSLDAGELFFGEGSRLTVL.

This clone has just a few counts. CDR3 nucleotides: TGCGCCAGCAGCTTCGGTGGCACTATGAACACTGAAGCTTTCTTT. Protein: CASSFGGTMNTEAFF. The J gene is TRBJ1-1, the V gene TRBV5-1; no clear D gene. The CDR3 runs to 15 residues. The V gene's germline CDR1 is SGHRS and CDR2 YFSETQ. V was cut by 2 bases and J by 0 bases, with 11 bases left in between.

V is TRBV29-1 and J is TRBJ1-1; a weak D match, TRBD1 (6 bases). Per germline, CDR1 SQVTM and CDR2 ANQGSEA. This CDR3 spans 12 amino acids. V shed 7 bases and J shed 1 base, with 10 bases lying between them. DNA for the CDR3: TGCAGCGCCAGGGGCCAGAACACTGAAGCTTTCTTT. It is translated as CSARGQNTEAFF.

This clone showed up just a few times. The chain combines TRBV5-4 with TRBJ2-7, with D perhaps TRBD2 (6 bases). This CDR3 is 15 amino acids long. Trimming took off 4 bases at V and 0 bases at J, with 14 bases between the two ends. In germline, CDR1 is SGHNT, CDR2 YYREEE (reference sequence). The CDR3 DNA is TGTGCCAGCAGCCTGTTTCATAGCGGCTCCTACGAGCAGTACTTC. Encoded protein: CASSLFHSGSYEQYF.

The V gene is TRBV19, the J gene TRBJ1-2; no reliable D call. The CDR3 is made up of 14 amino acids. V gave up 5 bases and J gave up 1 base, with 11 bases separating them. The germline V gene encodes CDR1 LNHDA and CDR2 SQIVND (reference sequence). CDR3 protein: CASSRQIDNYGYTF. DNA of the CDR3: TGTGCCAGTAGTCGGCAGATCGATAACTATGGCTACACCTTC.

The chain couples TRBV28 to TRBJ2-5; D is unclear. CDR1 is MDHEN, CDR2 SYDVKM, per germline. Trimming left V 6 bases short and J 5 bases short, with 16 bases between. The CDR3 contains 14 residues. The CDR3 nucleotides read TGTGCCAGCAGGCCTCCTTCCAAGCTGGAGACCCAGTACTTC. Amino acids: CASRPPSKLETQYF.